This T cell receptor beta chain was sequenced during a study of blood T cells in healthy people across ages. A J-beta primer mix and a sample-barcoded 5' primer were used in a second PCR of roughly 7 to 12 cycles. MiXCR, applied by TCRdb to the 5' RACE reads, yields one record per CDR3 protein. The sample includes 1.6 million or so distinct CDR3 sequences, 34% of them seen just once. V lost 2 bases, J lost 6 bases, and 4 bases stayed unmatched. Germline V lookup: CDR1 SQVTM, CDR2 ANQGSEA. The CDR3 sequence is 13 residues long. This clonotype came up many times. The receptor was isolated from a young woman in good health. Sequenced material: blood. This rearrangement joins TRBV29-1 to TRBJ2-1, with 7 bases matching TRBD2. CDR3 sequence reads: CSVESPGGNEQFF. The CDR3 bases are TGCAGCGTTGAATCCCCGGGGGGCAATGAGCAGTTCTTC.